This T cell receptor beta chain was found in a study of beta chain features in type 1 diabetes. Study outcomes and limitations: Among patients, naive, central memory and Treg TCRB repertoires appeared more similar than among healthy donors. Among all four CD4+ subsets, Type 1 diabetes patients had TCRB CDR3s that were moderately but significantly shorter.

The V gene's germline CDR1 is MNHEY and CDR2 SVGAGI. The CDR3 runs 15 residues. Trimming pared 0 bases from V and 2 bases from J, leaving 11 bases between. Via the markers CD45RO/CCR7/CD25/CD127/CD95/CD27, stem cell-like memory, regulatory, central memory and naive CD4+ cells were sorted. cDNA synthesis used the whole RNA isolate, giving expressed TCRB sequences. The average read count of naive, central memory and regulatory T cell samples was approximately 3.9 million. TCRdb keeps only in-frame clones here, not all; method: immunoSEQ multiplex PCR. The table records 200,000 to 300,000 clones, just over 20% of them present only once. On this clone: Its target is not known.

The clonotype comes from a woman aged 40 to 50 with type 1 diabetes. The rearrangement links TRBV6-5 to TRBJ2-7, with no clear D. Sequencing input: naive CD4+ T cells from blood. The chain's CDR3 is CASSYSKLKPYEQYF. For the CDR3, the DNA is TGTGCCAGCAGTTACTCGAAGCTGAAACCCTACGAGCAGTACTTC.